The source of this T cell receptor beta chain is a study of cytomegalovirus exposure and HLA in healthy donors. Study as a whole: Among around 200 million T cells, an earlier analysis found 90 million to 130 million unique TCR beta sequences. Study observations and caveats: One variant, a missense change in DCLRE1C, was linked in a later analysis to TCR beta V- and J-gene trimming.

Of note for this clone: Antigen specificity is unknown.

Donors were ostensibly healthy at sampling, although undocumented immune exposures were probable. Trimming took 2 bases from V and 0 from J, leaving 8 bases between them. The germline gives CDR1 SGHAT, CDR2 FQNNGV. CDR3 length: 15 amino acids. In the PCR, 60 Vbeta and 13 Jbeta primers were used. Data came from immunoSEQ multiplex PCR; TCRdb stores just in-frame clones and leaves some out. The table records 150,000 to 200,000 clones, around four fifths of them present only once. The sequencing input was PBMCs. This sequence was found in a woman in her thirties in good health and CMV-seronegative. The rearrangement links TRBV11-2 to TRBJ1-5; D call uncertain. CDR3 protein: CASSLSGYSNQPQHF. In DNA form, the CDR3 reads TGTGCCAGCAGCTTATCGGGGTATAGCAATCAGCCCCAGCATTTT.